One sample yielded the 12 T cell receptor beta chains listed below, sequenced in a study of T cell repertoires in cytomegalovirus infection. TCRdb recomputed calls from the reads with MiXCR, one row per CDR3 protein. Of 680,000 or so distinct CDR3 sequences listed, around 30% are singletons. Their antigen targets remain unknown. The starting material was cultured PBMCs, obtained from culture after CMV antigen stimulation. These receptors all come from a human donor in good health (CMV status not recorded). Some clones in this sample may be carry-over from other donors' samples.

Concerning this clonotype itself: This could be a read error, since a much larger clone is one nucleotide away. CDR3 sequence (DNA): TGTGCCAGCAGCTTAGACCGCGGGACAGGGACCTATGGCTTCACCTTC. The encoded protein is CASSLDRGTGTYGFTF. The chain employs TRBV7-2 and TRBJ1-2; 9 nucleotides align to TRBD1. The CDR3 is made up of 16 amino acids. Germline loops: CDR1 SGHTA, CDR2 FQGNSA.

The genes are TRBV2 and TRBJ2-6; 7 nucleotides match TRBD1. The ends lost 5 bases at V and 4 bases at J; junction bases unmatched: 8. Germline-derived CDR1 and CDR2 are SNHLY and FYNNEI. This CDR3 region has 16 residues. CDR3 DNA sequence: TGTGCCAGCAGTAGCACAGGGGTGCGGGGGGCCAACGTCCTGACTTTC. Translated: CASSSTGVRGANVLTF.

This clonotype was observed once. This chain connects TRBV9 to TRBJ2-3, with D possibly matching TRBD2 (6 bases). Germline V gene lookup returns CDR1 SGDLS and CDR2 YYNGEE. The V end was cut by 0 bases, the J end by 0 bases, with 8 bases between. The CDR3 length is 15 residues. CDR3: CASSVGTTSTDTQYF. The CDR3 DNA follows: TGTGCCAGCAGCGTAGGGACTACTAGCACAGATACGCAGTATTTT.

V and J are TRBV20-1 and TRBJ2-1; 7 positions agree with TRBD2. The CDR3 extends over 14 amino acids. The germline gives CDR1 DFQATT, CDR2 SNEGSKA (reference sequence). Trimming removed 8 bases from V and 5 bases from J; junction bases left unmatched: 12. CDR3 residues: CSIPRTSANNEQFF. In DNA, the CDR3 is TGCAGTATTCCGAGAACTAGCGCAAACAATGAGCAGTTCTTC.

Points on this clonotype: One base away lies a much larger clone, so this may be a sequencing read error. The chain joins TRBV7-8 to TRBJ2-7; D may be TRBD1 (7 bases). Germline loops: CDR1 SGHVS, CDR2 FQNEAQ. V gave up 5 bases and J gave up 2 bases, with 22 bases separating them. The CDR3 is 17 residues long. Written as DNA, the CDR3 is TGTGCCAGCAGCCCGACGAGGTGGGGGGACAGCGCCTACGAGCAGTACTTC. Translated: CASSPTRWGDSAYEQYF.

This clonotype has more than one count but fewer than ten. The chain couples TRBV11-2 to TRBJ2-1; D is uncertain. The CDR3 sequence is 16 residues long. Looked up from germline, CDR1 is SGHAT and CDR2 is FQNNGV. Trimming took off 2 bases at V and 1 base at J, with 12 bases between the two ends. DNA of the CDR3: TGTGCCAGCAGCTTACAGTCCCCACCATCCTACAATGAGCAGTTCTTC. It yields the protein CASSLQSPPSYNEQFF.

The rearrangement uses TRBV19 and TRBJ2-7; 11 nucleotides agree with TRBD2. The CDR3 runs 16 residues. CDR1 LNHDA and CDR2 SQIVND come from the germline V gene (reference sequence). V was pared by 3 bases and J by 3 bases, with 7 bases of the junction left unmatched. CDR3 coding DNA: TGTGCCAGTAGTATGCTAACTAGCGGGGGTTTCTACGAGCAGTACTTC. Its protein is CASSMLTSGGFYEQYF.

The sample holds one count of this clonotype. This CDR3 reads CASSLGPWTTLRRTNEKLFF. DNA of the CDR3: TGTGCCAGCAGCTTAGGTCCTTGGACAACGCTAAGAAGAACTAATGAAAAACTGTTTTTT. V and J are TRBV13 and TRBJ1-4; weak D call: TRBD1 (5 bases). Between the trimmed V and J ends, which lost 0 bases and 1 base, there was a span of 21 bases. CDR1 and CDR2 from the germline V gene are PRHDT and FYEKMQ (reference sequence). The CDR3 contains 20 residues.

This rearrangement joins TRBV19 to TRBJ2-5, with TRBD2 identical over 8 bases. The CDR3 runs to 11 residues. V trimming: 10 bases; J trimming: 5 bases; junction bases outside the gene matches: 3. Germline V gene data show CDR1 as LNHDA and CDR2 as SQIVND (reference sequence). The CDR3 region is CATGTSETQYF. CDR3 DNA sequence: TGTGCCACCGGGACTAGTGAGACCCAGTACTTC.

The gene calls are TRBV2 and TRBJ2-5; tentative D call: TRBD2 (6 bases). The CDR3 spans 15 residues. Trimming removed 4 bases from V and 6 bases from J, with 18 bases in between. From germline, CDR1 is SNHLY and CDR2 FYNNEI. This CDR3 reads CASSAPTPGVKTQYF. The CDR3 DNA is TGTGCCAGCAGTGCCCCCACCCCGGGAGTGAAGACCCAGTACTTC.

This clonotype has ten or more counts. This chain connects TRBV7-8 to TRBJ2-1; 9 bases fit TRBD1. J gave up 4 bases and V 4 bases, and 11 bases lay outside the gene matches. Germline CDR1 is SGHVS and CDR2 is FQNEAQ. The CDR3 is made up of 17 amino acids. CDR3 loop: CASSSGQGRKGYNEQFF. CDR3 DNA sequence: TGTGCCAGCAGCTCGGGACAGGGCCGCAAGGGATACAATGAGCAGTTCTTC. The complete variable domain, with remaining parts taken from reference TRBV7-8 and TRBJ2-1, reads GAGVSQSPRYKVAKRGQDVALRCDPISGHVSLFWYQQALGQGPEFLTYFQNEAQLDKSGLPSDRFFAERPEGSVSTLKIQRTQQEDSAVYLCASSSGQGRKGYNEQFFGPGTRLTVL.

V is TRBV4-1 and J is TRBJ2-7; tentatively, D is TRBD1 (6 bases). The CDR3 has 13 amino acids. CDR1 and CDR2 (germline): MGHRA, YSYEKL. Trimming removed 2 bases at V and 5 bases at J, with 10 bases between. This chain's CDR3 is CASSQFQGNEQYF. The CDR3 nucleotides read TGCGCCAGCAGCCAATTCCAGGGGAACGAGCAGTACTTC.